This T cell receptor (beta chain) was captured in a study of CD8+CD57+ T cells in acquired aplastic anemia. Study overall: Sorted CD4+ plus CD8+ cells gave DNA averaging roughly 3 ug. Study conclusions and caveats: CD8+ Simpson's diversity showed no significant patient-control difference.

Germline-derived CDR1 and CDR2 are SEHNR and FQNEAQ (reference sequence). The CDR3 runs 14 residues. On this clonotype itself: What it binds is not known. An end of the junction does not agree with germline; a read error may underlie this.

It was genomic DNA that served as the template for profiling TCR beta VDJ and CDR3. TCRdb fed the reads into MiXCR, producing one record per CDR3 protein. The sample has fewer than 300,000 distinct CDR3 sequences, about 80% seen once. An expansion of CD8+CD57+ cells by flow cytometry had been shown in patients chosen for sequencing. This receptor was obtained from a human donor with aplastic anemia. Sequencing was done on a sample of sorted CD4+, CD8+, or CD8+CD57+ T cells (not recorded which) from PBMCs. J is TRBJ2-3 and V is TRBV7-9; D ambiguous. This chain's CDR3 is CASSLAGSSGTNDF. CDR3 DNA sequence: TGTGCCAGCAGCTTAGCGGGTAGCTCCGGTACCAACGATTTT. Combining the CDR3 with reference TRBV7-9 and TRBJ2-3 gives the whole variable domain DTGVSQNPRHKITKRGQNVTFRCDPISEHNRLYWYRQTLGQGPEFLTYFQNEAQLEKSRLLSDRFSAERPKGSFSTLEIQRTEQGDSAMYLCASSLAGSSGTNDFGPGTRLTVL.